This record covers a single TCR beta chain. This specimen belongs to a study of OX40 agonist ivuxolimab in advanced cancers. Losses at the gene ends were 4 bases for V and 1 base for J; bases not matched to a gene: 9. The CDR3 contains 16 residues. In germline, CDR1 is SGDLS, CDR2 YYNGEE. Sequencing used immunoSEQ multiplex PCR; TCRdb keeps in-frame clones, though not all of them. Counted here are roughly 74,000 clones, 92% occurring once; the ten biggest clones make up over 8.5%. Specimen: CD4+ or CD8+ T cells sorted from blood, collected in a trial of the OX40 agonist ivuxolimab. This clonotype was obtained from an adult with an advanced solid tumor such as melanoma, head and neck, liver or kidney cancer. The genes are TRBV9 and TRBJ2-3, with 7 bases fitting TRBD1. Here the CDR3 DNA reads TGTGCCAGCAGCCCAGACAGGACAGGTCGCACAGATACGCAGTATTTT. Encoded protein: CASSPDRTGRTDTQYF.